The sequence of this TCR beta chain was determined in a study of T cells after yellow fever vaccination. Study-level points and caveats: Researchers cautioned that FACS-sorted repertoires could harbor abundant clonotypes contaminating from the bulk population. Researchers noted that a small share of clonotypes showed up in both CD4 and CD8 compartments. After the booster, over 95% of CD4 and 88% of CD8 primary-response clones were re-detected.

Researchers made TCR cDNA using 5'RACE template switching, and this step added a universal primer site and UMIs. TCRdb reprocessed the 5' RACE reads via MiXCR and lists one record per CDR3 protein. Among hundreds of thousands of distinct CDR3 sequences, over 15% were seen once, and the ten largest hold roughly 19%. Concerning this clonotype: Its antigen is not known.

This CDR3 comprises 15 residues. V lost 4 bases and J 0 bases, leaving 11 bases between the germline ends. Germline V CDR1 and CDR2: SGDLS, YYNGEE. The clonotype comes from a man in his late teens or twenties who received the YFV17D yellow fever vaccine. The chain carries TRBV9 and TRBJ1-3, with D tentatively TRBD1 (5 bases). The material sequenced was PBMCs, taken before the yellow fever booster vaccination. The CDR3 DNA reads as TGTGCCAGCAGCACTACAGGATTCTCTGGAAACACCATATATTTT. This codes for CASSTTGFSGNTIYF.